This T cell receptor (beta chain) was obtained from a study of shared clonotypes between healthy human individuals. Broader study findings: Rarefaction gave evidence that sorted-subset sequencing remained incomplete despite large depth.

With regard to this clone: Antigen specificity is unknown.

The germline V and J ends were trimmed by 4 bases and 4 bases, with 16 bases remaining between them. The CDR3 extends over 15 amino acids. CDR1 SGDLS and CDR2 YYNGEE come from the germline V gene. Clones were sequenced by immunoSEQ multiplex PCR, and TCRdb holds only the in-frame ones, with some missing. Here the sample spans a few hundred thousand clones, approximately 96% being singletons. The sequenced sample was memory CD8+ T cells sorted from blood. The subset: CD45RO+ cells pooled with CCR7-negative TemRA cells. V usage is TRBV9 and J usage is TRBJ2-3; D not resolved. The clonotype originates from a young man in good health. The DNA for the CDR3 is TGTGCCAGCAGCCACTCTTCCGGGTTGTCAGATACGCAGTATTTT. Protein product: CASSHSSGLSDTQYF.